Here is one T cell receptor (beta chain) with its context. Generated by immunoSEQ multiplex PCR, the TCRdb table keeps only in-frame clones and is missing some. The data show about 29,000 clones, with 60% to 80% seen just once and around a fifth held by the top ten. The treatment denotes: randomized to nivolumab then ipilimumab (arm A) or the reverse (arm B). The data stem from a study of sequential checkpoint blockade in melanoma. Study in general: Randomization was 1:1 between first-line nivolumab→ipilimumab and ipilimumab→nivolumab. Maintenance nivolumab came after either treatment sequence.

The germline V gene encodes CDR1 MDHEN and CDR2 SYDVKM. The germline V and J ends were trimmed by 3 bases and 0 bases, with 12 bases remaining between them. The CDR3 is 16 amino acids. The sequence was obtained from a human donor with melanoma. Material: CD8+ T cells sorted from blood (inferred from file names), obtained from a patient given nivolumab and ipilimumab in sequence. This chain connects TRBV28 to TRBJ1-5, with unresolved D. CDR3 sequence: CASSLPWENSNQPQHF. CDR3 coding DNA: TGTGCCAGCAGTTTGCCGTGGGAGAATAGCAATCAGCCCCAGCATTTT.